This record concerns one T cell receptor beta chain sequence. The clone's antigen remains unknown. These data come from a study of cytomegalovirus exposure and HLA in healthy donors (dated by TCRdb to about 2017). The study in broad terms: According to an earlier analysis of 550 to 700 of the donors, about 179 million T cells yielded some 120 million unique TCR beta sequences and approximately 300 Gb of sequence data. An early release covering some 640 HLA-typed donors comprised about 290 gigabases of sequencing data and roughly 86 million unique TCR sequences. Of the 398 genotyped donors, over 70% fell in the genetic ancestry cluster associated with self-reported Caucasian donors. The study was designed to test whether signatures of past pathogen exposure could be identified by cataloging public T cell receptors. The study profiled the T cell repertoires of under 700 subjects by immunosequencing and related them to cytomegalovirus serostatus. In addition to the first cohort of 500 to 850 subjects, a separate validation cohort of approximately 130 different subjects was used. To predict cytomegalovirus infection status, the study combined high-throughput TCR immunosequencing, statistical association of individual TCRs with disease status, and machine learning. A later analysis re-examined previously published TCR beta repertoires from roughly 720 donors and added high-resolution HLA genotyping to investigate patterns of TCR occurrence. In the later analysis, no new phenotypic data were used to find candidate immune exposures; instead, reliance was placed on TCR beta sequences and their occurrence across donors. To decide whether each TCR beta V gene segment behaved as functional or pseudogenic, an earlier analysis of some 570 of the donors relied on high-throughput TCR beta sequencing. Donor age, sex, ethnicity and CMV serostatus were compiled together with the repertoire data. Genome-wide SNP genotypes for about 60% of the roughly 670 donors were used in a later genetic analysis, which treated that subset as a discovery cohort. All discovery cohort repertoires had been generated using a single sequencing platform. Both class I and class II loci were covered by HLA typing, at four-digit resolution. Typing coverage differed by locus: A, B, C, DRB1 and DQB1 were typed in about 620-640 donors, DQA1 in roughly 510, DPA1 in around 580, and DPB1 in 400 to 490. Four to six DR-DQ haplotypes were handled as single units for association and clustering, since linkage in the cohort was strong. Among approximately 370 genotyped donors of the cohort, an average of approximately 200,000 unique TCR beta nucleotide sequences was sequenced per donor, of which 15% to 20% were non-productive.

The paper's findings and limits, for the study overall: Most CMV-associated TCR beta chains appeared to be HLA-restricted in a later analysis, and the HLA associations seemed to be driven largely by CMV exposure. When HLA alleles, especially DR and DQ, strongly co-occurred, TCR associations were difficult to assign to individual alleles. Across donors, most TCR sequences were observed very rarely, whereas some public TCRs were present in many individuals. Some IMGT-functional V segments, including TRBV6-2 and TRBV6-3, could not be distinguished by the 87-base-pair reads and were therefore excluded. A group of highly shared sequence variants was considered likely to be a technical artifact of the sequencing pipeline. Roughly uniform sequencing depth across donors was assumed in presence/absence analyses, although this assumption may not hold. V-gene and J-gene trimming of TCR beta chains was associated with a missense DCLRE1C variant in a later genetic analysis, and the association was replicated in an independent cohort. A later analysis found that TCR association rates varied across HLA loci, with DRB1 alleles showing the most associated TCRs and HLA-C alleles the fewest. In a later analysis, HLA-associated TCR beta chains showed more clonal expansion and lower generation probabilities than non-associated chains that were equally common. A later analysis reported that several top co-occurrence clusters appeared linked to parvovirus B19, influenza, CMV and Epstein-Barr virus. Because HLA typing was missing for some donors at each locus, association tests included only the typed subset. At a false discovery rate of 0.05, a later analysis linked some 17,000 TCR beta sequences to specific HLA alleles. Around 16 rarely observed V segments, including chromosome 9 orphons, were excluded from the earlier analysis of just under 600 of the donors because counts were too low. This cohort had only TCR beta chains sequenced, and the lack of alpha or paired-chain data limited which features could be detected. Linkage disequilibrium might explain the correlated functional status among segregating V segments, but an unknown experimental factor could not be ruled out. In the study, about 150 TCR beta chains were listed as associated with cytomegalovirus. According to a later genetic analysis, donors in an Asian-associated ancestry cluster had fewer N-insertions in productive TCRs than the approximately 710-donor mean. CMV serostatus was the only immune exposure information available for the cohort. A few of the identified cytomegalovirus-associated TCR beta chains were confirmed in vitro to be specific for cytomegalovirus antigens. A further reported finding was that TCR beta sequences accurately predicted the HLA-A and HLA-B alleles for most subjects in the first cohort. Broadly in line with IMGT annotations, most TCR beta V segments showed up in productive rearrangements about 87% or about 30% of the time in an earlier analysis of several hundred of the donors. The authors suggested that the approach could potentially be extended to other disease states and immunological phenotypes. In both the original and validation cohorts, the classifier was reported to diagnose cytomegalovirus status with high specificity and sensitivity.

CDR1 and CDR2, per the germline V gene, are MDHEN and SYDVKM. Including cysteine and phenylalanine, the CDR3 has 14 amino acids. Only the CDR3 portion is preserved as DNA: 42 bases, with reading frame beginning at the first base. V lost 10 bases and J lost 1 base, and the count of bases not matched to a germline gene is 5. The library was produced with the immunoSEQ multiplex PCR assay. The multiplex PCR relied on a mix of 60 forward primers for TCR Vbeta segments and 13 reverse primers for TCR Jbeta segments. The CDR3 region of rearranged TCR beta genes was amplified from genomic DNA by a multiplex PCR assay. Amplified TCR beta libraries were sequenced as 87-base-pair reads on the Illumina HiSeq System. As for the original processing: A later analysis tallied 70 million to 100 million unique TCR beta chains across the 610 or so repertoires, and approximately 12 million of those chains were shared by two or more donors. A nearest-neighbor algorithm error-corrected the raw reads and collapsed the reads into unique sequences, merging closely related sequences to remove PCR and sequencing errors. CDR3 sequences were aligned to IMGT reference sequences to assign V, D and J gene segments. Each retained sequence needed at least a six-nucleotide match to both a V gene segment and a J gene segment. A rearrangement counted as productive if the CDR3 had no stop codons and remained in frame with V and J, and every other rearrangement counted as non-productive. Following IMGT convention, CDR3 was defined as the stretch from the second conserved V-encoded cysteine to the conserved J-encoded phenylalanine. Sequences without an unambiguous match to a single V gene segment were excluded from the earlier analysis of 500 to 700 of the donors. An earlier analysis of approximately 590 of the donors classified V segments as functional when productive rearrangements were above 56.7% and as segregating when the standard deviation between donors was above 5%. To diagnose cytomegalovirus status from the catalog of TCR beta chain sequences, a statistical classification framework was built. V and J gene assignment, in a later analysis, came from comparing TCR nucleotide sequences with IMGT/GENE-DB human TR gene sequences. A later analysis assigned CDR3 sequences and most-parsimonious VDJ recombination scenarios with the TCRdist pipeline. In a later analysis, each TCR beta chain was defined by its CDR3 amino acid sequence together with its V-gene family, and reads without a unique V-gene family were excluded. In a later analysis, 500 to 700 highly shared, low-generation-probability nucleotide sequences were removed to address suspected cross-contamination and a sequencing artifact. In a later analysis, a clonal expansion index for each public chain was calculated from normalized within-repertoire ranks of inferred template counts. Generation probabilities in a later analysis came from a VDJ recombination model fitted to out-of-frame rearrangements, and those results were checked against IGoR. In a later analysis, TCR-TCR, TCR-HLA and TCR-CMV co-occurrence was scored with hypergeometric tests, and a repertoire-size bias correction was applied to TCR pairs. To estimate false discovery rates, a later analysis permuted the HLA or CMV assignments 20 times. In a later analysis, co-occurring TCRs were grouped using DBSCAN, with TCRdist sequence similarity added in when clustering inside HLA-allele-positive subsets. Repertoires with fewer than 30,000 or more than 120,000 public chains, plus five repertoires with anomalous nucleotide sharing, were excluded from co-occurrence clustering. Entries here come from immuneACCESS through TCRdb and include only in-frame sequences with V and J called. Some clones fail to appear in such tables; in the studies checked, an unresolved V gene covers under half of the shortfall, and the cause of the remainder is unknown. Clone size and the V and J calls come from that table; the DNA yielded D and trimming. The data table for this sample lists about 110,000 clones. Of the sample, around 3.4% is held by the ten largest clones.

In total, over 600 healthy bone marrow donors made up the cohort. At the time of sampling, every cohort member was nominally healthy, though immune exposures that went unrecorded were likely present. The donor was CMV seronegative and was included in the group of under 450 seronegative cohort members. A peripheral blood sample was provided by each donor, and peripheral blood mononuclear cells were used for TCR beta sequencing. Genomic DNA was extracted from the blood cell samples with the Qiagen DNeasy Blood Extraction Kit. This sequence uses TRBV28 and TRBJ2-2, with 8 central nucleotides matching TRBD1. The sequencing sample was made of PBMCs. The receptor comes from a man aged 25 to 40 in good health and CMV-seronegative. The CDR3 region has the sequence CATPTGENTGELFF. The DNA sequence is as follows: TGTGCCACACCGACAGGGGAGAACACCGGGGAGCTGTTTTTT.